The rows below give T cell receptor beta chains drawn from one sample of a study of PD-1 blockade in classical Hodgkin lymphoma. Repertoires were generated with immunoSEQ multiplex PCR, while TCRdb's copy carries only in-frame clones and drops some. The data contain roughly 32,000 clones, roughly 90% of them seen just once; the ten biggest clones take up 0.25% to 0.35%. Sequenced material: CD4+ T cells from blood, taken before the fourth cycle of nivolumab. All receptors come from a human donor with classical Hodgkin lymphoma. Each CDR3 is given with its conserved first and last residue. A D gene is named only where the DNA matches it firmly. Clone size, where shown, is once, few, many, or a class for clones that have expanded.

v_call: TRBV2; d_call: .; clone_size: .; j_call: TRBJ2-2; cdr3_nt: TGTGCCAGCAGTGTTCTAGGGACCGGGGAGCTGTTTTTT; cdr3_aa: CASSVLGTGELFF
v_call: TRBV5-5; d_call: .; clone_size: .; j_call: TRBJ2-1; cdr3_nt: TGTGCCAGCAGCCCCGGGGGTACGGCGACCAGGGTCAATGAGCAGTTCTTC; cdr3_aa: CASSPGGTATRVNEQFF
v_call: TRBV9; d_call: .; clone_size: .; j_call: TRBJ1-3; cdr3_nt: TGTGCCAGCAGCCTACGACCCGTAAACCAAAACACCATATATTTT; cdr3_aa: CASSLRPVNQNTIYF
v_call: TRBV19; d_call: TRBD2; clone_size: .; j_call: TRBJ2-2; cdr3_nt: TGTGCCAGTAGTATACTGCCTAGCGGGAACCCCGGGGAGCTGTTTTTT; cdr3_aa: CASSILPSGNPGELFF
v_call: TRBV30; d_call: .; clone_size: .; j_call: TRBJ2-5; cdr3_nt: TGTGCCTGGAGGTGGGGGAAAGAGACCCAGTACTTC; cdr3_aa: CAWRWGKETQYF
v_call: TRBV6-1; d_call: .; clone_size: once; j_call: TRBJ2-3; cdr3_nt: TGTGCCAGCCGCATTCACTTAATCTCAGATACGCAGTATTTT; cdr3_aa: CASRIHLISDTQYF
v_call: TRBV2; d_call: .; clone_size: once; j_call: TRBJ2-1; cdr3_nt: TGTGCCAGCAGTGACCCCCCGTTCGATGAGCAGTTCTTC; cdr3_aa: CASSDPPFDEQFF
v_call: TRBV7-9; d_call: .; clone_size: .; j_call: TRBJ1-5; cdr3_nt: TGTGCCAGCAGCTTACGAGGGGATAGGAGCAATCAGCCCCAGCATTTT; cdr3_aa: CASSLRGDRSNQPQHF
v_call: TRBV19; d_call: .; clone_size: .; j_call: TRBJ2-7; cdr3_nt: TGTGCCAGTAGTGTAGGGATTGCCTACGAGCAGTACTTC; cdr3_aa: CASSVGIAYEQYF
v_call: TRBV2; d_call: .; clone_size: .; j_call: TRBJ2-5; cdr3_nt: TGTGCCAGCAGTGGGTTTGGAGGGAAAAAAGCGCAGACCCAGTACTTC; cdr3_aa: CASSGFGGKKAQTQYF
v_call: TRBV7-3; d_call: .; clone_size: .; j_call: TRBJ1-2; cdr3_nt: TGTGCCAGCAGCTTCTCGGACATCAGCCGCATTAACTATGGCTACACCTTC; cdr3_aa: CASSFSDISRINYGYTF
v_call: TRBV4-1; d_call: .; clone_size: .; j_call: TRBJ2-7; cdr3_nt: TGCGCCAGCAGCCAAACCGGGAATACCTACGAGCAGTACTTC; cdr3_aa: CASSQTGNTYEQYF
v_call: TRBV28; d_call: .; clone_size: .; j_call: TRBJ2-5; cdr3_nt: TGTGCCAGCAGCTTATTAAAGGAGACCCAGTACTTC; cdr3_aa: CASSLLKETQYF
v_call: TRBV5-8; d_call: TRBD1; clone_size: once; j_call: TRBJ2-3; cdr3_nt: TGTGCCAGCAGCCCCCCGGGCGGACAGGGTAGGGGCAGAGATACGCAGTATTTT; cdr3_aa: CASSPPGGQGRGRDTQYF
v_call: TRBV30; d_call: TRBD2; clone_size: .; j_call: TRBJ2-2; cdr3_nt: TGTGCCTGGAGTGTACTTCGGGGGGCCGGGGAGCTGTTTTTT; cdr3_aa: CAWSVLRGAGELFF